This T cell receptor beta chain was identified in a study of somatic mutations in cytotoxic T cells in rheumatoid arthritis (dated by TCRdb to the late 2010s). Context from the whole study: Right after diagnosis and prior to the start of any treatment, roughly 30 ml EDTA of peripheral blood was drawn from patients. Median age was essentially the same in the patient group and the control group. Some T-cell populations stained with V beta antibodies were sorted by flow on a FACSAria II or Sony SH800 to nearly 100% purity, with sorted V beta1+ cells additionally subjected to TCRB sequencing. TCRB deep sequencing was performed for 65 rheumatoid arthritis patients and 20 healthy controls. The study asked whether expanded CD8+ T-cell clones in newly diagnosed, untreated rheumatoid arthritis carry somatic mutations, and used TCRB deep sequencing to characterize clonality. The study at large found these results: The expanded CD8+ clones had unknown antigen targets, and not appearing in virus-specific databases did not rule out that they were virus-specific. In about an eighth of the 65 patients, more than 20% of CD8+ cells belonged to the largest CD8+ clone, while several identical CD8+ TCRB sequences were shared between blood and synovial fluid. In patients, CD8+ clonality rose with age (Spearman r of about 0.51), which was not the case in healthy controls. CD8+ T-cell clonality did not differ significantly between rheumatoid arthritis patients and age-matched healthy controls.

TCRB CDR3 sequencing used the immunoSEQ assay on genomic DNA. The authors processed their data as follows. Only a few patient CD8+ clones larger than 1% matched published virus-specific TCRB sequences when compared against them. Nothing other than productive TCRB rearrangements was included in the analyses. A clone was defined by a unique TCRB CDR3 sequence, and clonality was computed as a productive clonality index based on Shannon entropy. Repertoire overlap for a pair of samples was computed from each clone's template counts relative to total templates per sample. V-gene usage from TCRB sequencing and V-gene usage measured by flow cytometry were correlated (Spearman r of approximately 0.66). TCRdb mirrors the immuneACCESS table, restricted to in-frame sequences. Some clones are absent from its copies; in checked studies, under half trace to an unresolved V gene, and the reason for the others is unknown. That table gives V, J and clone size, and the DNA gave D and trimming. This sample is represented by about 15,000 clones; 65% to 80% of them were singletons. The ten largest clones take up 11% to 15% of the sample.

Positive magnetic bead selection on an AutoMACS was used to isolate CD4+ and CD8+ cells, with flow cytometry used to check purity. A TCR V beta antibody panel was used in flow cytometry to screen first for clonal expansions, which were then characterized by TCRB deep sequencing of sorted CD8+ fractions. Isolation of peripheral blood mononuclear cells was done through Ficoll-Paque PLUS density gradient separation. Using Nucleospin Tissue or Tissue XS kits, DNA was extracted from CD4-enriched, CD8-enriched or PBMC samples, with quantification by a Qubit 2.0 fluorometer. Only a few counts were recorded for this clone. Its antigen is still unknown. Per-base qualities were not stored, and no clone one base away is much larger. Source material: CD8+ T cells sorted from blood. The TCR sequence derives from an adult with rheumatoid arthritis.

The encoded CDR3 is CASSGLAGEGTSTDTQYF. The bases are TGTGCCAGCAGTGGACTAGCGGGAGAAGGGACGAGCACAGATACGCAGTATTTT. The rearranged segments are TRBV2 and TRBJ2-3; 12 central bases correspond to TRBD2. The CDR3 measures 18 amino acids from cysteine to phenylalanine. Left in the record is the CDR3 DNA by itself, 54 bases read in frame from the first base. Ends trimmed: V by 4 bases, J by 0 bases; bases unmatched to a gene: 8. From the germline V gene, CDR1 is SNHLY and CDR2 is FYNNEI.